This T cell receptor beta chain was retrieved from a study of T-cell reconstitution after alpha-beta-depleted transplantation in children. The V gene lost 6 bases and the J gene lost 0 bases, with 6 bases spanning the gap. This CDR3 has 12 residues. Germline V gives CDR1 MNHEY, CDR2 SVGAGI. Unique molecular identifiers were incorporated when the TCRbeta library was constructed. TCRdb used MiXCR to reprocess the PCR reads, holding one entry per CDR3 protein. The profile shows 90,000 to 150,000 distinct CDR3 sequences, around 23% of them singletons. The sequence came from a male patient aged 2 to 10 who had a stem cell transplant for chronic granulomatous disease, so the T cells may come from the graft donor. V and J are TRBV6-5 and TRBJ2-7, with D unclear. Material: PBMCs, mostly from graft donor cells, obtained 180 days after TCRalphabeta/CD19-depleted stem cell transplant. DNA of the CDR3: TGTGCCAGCAGGGACGTCTCCTACGAGCAGTACTTC. This codes for CASRDVSYEQYF.